This TCR beta chain came from a study of regulatory T cells in long-lasting Graves disease. Study observations and caveats: Having only a small sample size may have limited accuracy. There was favoring of TRBV28, TRBJ1-2 and TRBJ2-5 in persistent disease.

Time point indicated: persistent/refractory GD, antithyroid drugs over 5 years with positive TRAb. Construction of the TCR library relied on RNA isolated from PBMCs. Germline V gene lookup returns CDR1 SGHTS and CDR2 YDEGEE. The CDR3 extends over 13 amino acids. Trimming shortened V by 5 bases and J by 6 bases, and 14 bases separated the two germline ends. As regards this clonotype: Its cognate antigen is unknown.

CDR3-region Arm-PCR and iRepertoire HTBI primers produced the TCR beta libraries. Authors' data handling: Samples revealed 60 to 70 TRBV and 11 to 15 TRBJ segments. TCRdb redid the calling of the multiplex PCR reads with MiXCR, one entry per CDR3 protein. The V and J calls and clone size are TCRdb's, not the authors'. The sample carries fewer than 600,000 distinct CDR3 sequences, less than 25% recorded once. The receptor was derived from a female donor with Graves disease. The chain employs TRBV5-8 and TRBJ1-2; D call uncertain. Material: peripheral blood mononuclear cells (PBMCs), obtained when the disease was refractory, from a patient treated with antithyroid drugs. CDR3 residues: CASRFQNRNGYTF. The DNA of the CDR3 is TGTGCCAGCAGGTTTCAGAACAGAAATGGCTACACCTTC.